Shown below are 3 T cell receptor beta chains from a single sample sequenced in a study of blood T cell repertoires in COVID-19. Here immunoSEQ multiplex PCR was the method, and the copy in TCRdb shows in-frame clones only, minus some. The data hold almost 200,000 clones, with 70% to 90% observed a single time. Material: peripheral blood. Receptors originate from a man aged 55 to 70 with COVID-19, enrolled during active disease.

The gene calls are TRBV6-5 and TRBJ2-3, with D possibly being TRBD1 (6 bases). Germline assignment: CDR1 MNHEY and CDR2 SVGAGI. Trimming removed 6 bases from V and 1 base from J, with 8 bases in between. The CDR3 consists of 13 residues. The DNA of the CDR3 is TGTGCCAGCAGGGACAGCGGCACAGATACGCAGTATTTT. Protein: CASRDSGTDTQYF.

V and J are TRBV7-2 and TRBJ1-2; TRBD1 aligns across 8 bases. The CDR3 has 16 amino acids. Germline V lookup: CDR1 SGHTA, CDR2 FQGNSA. Losses at the gene ends were 1 base for V and 4 bases for J; bases not matched to a gene: 8. CDR3 bases: TGTGCCAGCAGCTTAGATGGCAGGGGGCTTTTCTATGGCTACACCTTC. As protein: CASSLDGRGLFYGYTF.

About this clone: This clone may be a read error of a much larger clone one base away. The chain carries TRBV6-2 or TRBV6-3 and TRBJ2-7, with D perhaps matching TRBD1 (5 bases). Germline loops: CDR1 MNHEY, CDR2 SVGEGT. Trimming shortened V by 6 bases and J by 4 bases, and 10 bases separated the two germline ends. The CDR3 consists of 12 residues. The CDR3: CASSLDSYEQYF. As DNA, the CDR3 is TGTGCCAGCAGCCTAGACAGTTACGAGCAGTACTTC.